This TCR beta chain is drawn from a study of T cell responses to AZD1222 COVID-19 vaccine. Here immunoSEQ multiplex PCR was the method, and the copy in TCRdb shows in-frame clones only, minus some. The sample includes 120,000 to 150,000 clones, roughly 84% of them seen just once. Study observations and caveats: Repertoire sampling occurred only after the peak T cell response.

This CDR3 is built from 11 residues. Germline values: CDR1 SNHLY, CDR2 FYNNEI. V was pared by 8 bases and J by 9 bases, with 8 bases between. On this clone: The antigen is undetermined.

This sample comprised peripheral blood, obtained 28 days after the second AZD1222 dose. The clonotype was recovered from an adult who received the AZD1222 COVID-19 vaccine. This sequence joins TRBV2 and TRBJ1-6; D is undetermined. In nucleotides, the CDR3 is TGTGCCAGCCTAGAAAGTTCACCCCTCCACTTT. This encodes CASLESSPLHF.